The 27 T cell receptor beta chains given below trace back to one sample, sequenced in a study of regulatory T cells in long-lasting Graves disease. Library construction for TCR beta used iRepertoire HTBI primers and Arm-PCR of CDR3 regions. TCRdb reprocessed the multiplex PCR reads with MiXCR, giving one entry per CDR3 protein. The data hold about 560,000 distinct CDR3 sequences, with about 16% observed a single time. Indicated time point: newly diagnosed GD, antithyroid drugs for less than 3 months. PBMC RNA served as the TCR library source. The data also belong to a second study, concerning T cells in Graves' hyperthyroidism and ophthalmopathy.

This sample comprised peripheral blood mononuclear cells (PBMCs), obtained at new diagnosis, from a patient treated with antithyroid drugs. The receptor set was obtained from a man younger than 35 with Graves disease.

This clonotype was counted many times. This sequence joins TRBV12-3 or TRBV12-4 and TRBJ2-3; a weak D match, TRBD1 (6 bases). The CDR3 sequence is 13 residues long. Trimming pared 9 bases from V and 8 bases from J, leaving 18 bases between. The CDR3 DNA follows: TGTGCCAGTTCACCAGGGGTGTATGGTACGCAGTATTTT. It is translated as CASSPGVYGTQYF.

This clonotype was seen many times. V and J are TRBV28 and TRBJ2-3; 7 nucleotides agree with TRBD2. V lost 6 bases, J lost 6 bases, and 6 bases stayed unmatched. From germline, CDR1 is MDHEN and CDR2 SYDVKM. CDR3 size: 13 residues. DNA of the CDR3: TGTGCCAGCAGCCGCACTAGCGCTGATACGCAGTATTTT. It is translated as CASSRTSADTQYF. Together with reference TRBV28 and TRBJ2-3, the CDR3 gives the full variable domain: DVKVTQSSRYLVKRTGEKVFLECVQDMDHENMFWYRQDPGLGLRLIYFSYDVKMKEKGDIPEGYSVSREKKERFSLILESASTNQTSMYLCASSRTSADTQYFGPGTRLTVL.

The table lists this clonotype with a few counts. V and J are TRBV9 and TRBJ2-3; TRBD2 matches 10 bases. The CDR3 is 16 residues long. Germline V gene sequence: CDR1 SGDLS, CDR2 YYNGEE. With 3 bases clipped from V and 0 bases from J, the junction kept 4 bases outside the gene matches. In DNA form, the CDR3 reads TGTGCCAGCAGCGCGGGGGGACTAGCGAGCACAGATACGCAGTATTTT. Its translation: CASSAGGLASTDTQYF.

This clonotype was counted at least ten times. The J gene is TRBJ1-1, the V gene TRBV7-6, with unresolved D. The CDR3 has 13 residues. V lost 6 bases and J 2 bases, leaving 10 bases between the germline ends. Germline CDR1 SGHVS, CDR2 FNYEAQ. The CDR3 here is CASRSESNTEAFF. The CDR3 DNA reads TGTGCCAGCAGATCCGAATCTAACACTGAAGCTTTCTTT.

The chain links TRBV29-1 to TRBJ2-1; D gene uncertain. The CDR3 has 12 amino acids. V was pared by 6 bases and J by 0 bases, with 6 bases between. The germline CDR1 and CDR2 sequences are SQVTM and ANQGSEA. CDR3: CSVGSSYNEQFF. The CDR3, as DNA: TGCAGCGTAGGTAGCTCCTACAATGAGCAGTTCTTC.

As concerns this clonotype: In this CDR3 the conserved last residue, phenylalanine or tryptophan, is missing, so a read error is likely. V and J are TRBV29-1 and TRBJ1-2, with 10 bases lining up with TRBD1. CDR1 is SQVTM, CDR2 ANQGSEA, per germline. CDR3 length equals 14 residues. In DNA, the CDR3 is TGCAGCGTTGCCCGGACAGGGGGAAACTATCGCTACACCCTC. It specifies CSVARTGGNYRYTL.

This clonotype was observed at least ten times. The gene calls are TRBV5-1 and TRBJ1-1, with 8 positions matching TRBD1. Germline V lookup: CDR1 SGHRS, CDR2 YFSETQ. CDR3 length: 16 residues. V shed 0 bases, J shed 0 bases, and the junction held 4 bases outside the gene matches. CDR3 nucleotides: TGCGCCAGCAGCTTGGGACAGGGGAACGTGAACACTGAAGCTTTCTTT. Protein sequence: CASSLGQGNVNTEAFF.

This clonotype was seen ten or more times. In DNA, the CDR3 is TGTGCCAGCAGTTCCACTAGCGGGAGGGCCAATGAGCAGTTCTTC. Its protein product is CASSSTSGRANEQFF. The chain is built from TRBV6-2 or TRBV6-3 and TRBJ2-1, with 13 bases aligning to TRBD2. V lost 4 bases and J lost 6; bases outside the gene matches: 3. This CDR3 contains 15 residues. Germline CDR1 and CDR2: MNHEY and SVGEGT.

The CDR3, as DNA: TGTGCCAGCAGCCTTCATGGGCAGGGGGTTCGAGAGACCAAAAACATTCAGTACTTC. It translates to CASSLHGQGVRETKNIQYF. V and J are TRBV7-3 and TRBJ2-4; 7 nucleotides line up with TRBD1. Germline V CDR1 and CDR2: SGHTA, FQGTGA. The CDR3 has 19 amino acids. V trimming: 5 bases; J trimming: 2 bases; junction bases outside the gene matches: 18.

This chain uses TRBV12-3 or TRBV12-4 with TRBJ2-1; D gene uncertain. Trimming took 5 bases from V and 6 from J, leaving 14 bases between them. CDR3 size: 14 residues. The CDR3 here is CASSRRPSSNEQFF. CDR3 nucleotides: TGTGCCAGCAGTCGTAGGCCCTCTAGCAATGAGCAGTTCTTC.

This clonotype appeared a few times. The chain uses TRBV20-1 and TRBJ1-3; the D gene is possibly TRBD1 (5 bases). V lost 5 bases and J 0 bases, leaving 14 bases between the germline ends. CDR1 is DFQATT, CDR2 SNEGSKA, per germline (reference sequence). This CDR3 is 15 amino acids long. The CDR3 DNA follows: TGCAGTGCTGTTCCGGGACGGGACTCTGGAAACACCATATATTTT. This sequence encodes CSAVPGRDSGNTIYF.

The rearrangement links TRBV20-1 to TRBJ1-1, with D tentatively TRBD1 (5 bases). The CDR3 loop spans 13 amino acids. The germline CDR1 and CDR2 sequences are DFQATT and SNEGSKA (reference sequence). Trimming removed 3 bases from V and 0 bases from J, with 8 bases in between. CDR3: CSARGGVNTEAFF. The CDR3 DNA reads TGCAGTGCTAGGGGGGGAGTGAACACTGAAGCTTTCTTT.

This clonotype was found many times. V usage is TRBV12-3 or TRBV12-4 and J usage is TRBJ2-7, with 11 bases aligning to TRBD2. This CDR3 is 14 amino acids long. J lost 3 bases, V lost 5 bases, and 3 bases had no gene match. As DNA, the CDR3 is TGTGCCAGCAGTACTAGCGGGAGTTTCTACGAGCAGTACTTC. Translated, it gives CASSTSGSFYEQYF.

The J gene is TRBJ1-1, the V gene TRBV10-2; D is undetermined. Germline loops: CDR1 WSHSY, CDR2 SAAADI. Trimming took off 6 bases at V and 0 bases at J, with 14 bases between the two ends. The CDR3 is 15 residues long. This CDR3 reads CASRGEGYMNTEAFF. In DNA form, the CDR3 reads TGCGCCAGCAGGGGTGAGGGATACATGAACACTGAAGCTTTCTTT.

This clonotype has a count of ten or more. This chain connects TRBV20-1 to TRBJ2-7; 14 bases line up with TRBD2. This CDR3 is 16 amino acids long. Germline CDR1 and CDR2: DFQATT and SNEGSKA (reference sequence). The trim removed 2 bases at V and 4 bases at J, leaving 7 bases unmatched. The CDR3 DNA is TGCAGTGCTAGATCTGGGACTAGCGGGAGAGGGTACGAGCAGTACTTC. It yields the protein CSARSGTSGRGYEQYF.

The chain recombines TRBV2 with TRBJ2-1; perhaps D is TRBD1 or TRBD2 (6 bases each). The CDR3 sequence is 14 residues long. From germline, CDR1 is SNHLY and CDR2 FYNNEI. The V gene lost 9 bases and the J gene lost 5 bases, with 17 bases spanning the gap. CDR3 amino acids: CARGGTTSDNEQFF. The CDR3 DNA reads TGTGCCAGAGGGGGGACCACCAGCGACAATGAGCAGTTCTTC.

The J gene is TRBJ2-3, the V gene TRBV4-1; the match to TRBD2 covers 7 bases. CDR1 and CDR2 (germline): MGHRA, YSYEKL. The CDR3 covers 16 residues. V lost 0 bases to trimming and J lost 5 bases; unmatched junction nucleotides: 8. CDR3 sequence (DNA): TGCGCCAGCAGCCAAGATCCCGGACTAGTGCTAGATACGCAGTATTTT. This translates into CASSQDPGLVLDTQYF.

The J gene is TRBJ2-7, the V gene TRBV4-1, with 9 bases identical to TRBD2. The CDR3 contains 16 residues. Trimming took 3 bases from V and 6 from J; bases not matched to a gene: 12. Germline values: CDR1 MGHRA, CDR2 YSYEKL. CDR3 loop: CASSQETSGTTPEQYF. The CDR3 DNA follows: TGCGCCAGCAGCCAGGAGACTAGCGGAACAACCCCCGAGCAGTACTTC.

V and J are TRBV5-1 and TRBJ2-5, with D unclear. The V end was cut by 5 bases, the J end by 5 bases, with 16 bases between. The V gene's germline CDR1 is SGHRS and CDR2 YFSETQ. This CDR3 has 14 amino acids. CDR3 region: CASSPITKIETQYF. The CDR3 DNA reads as TGCGCCAGCAGTCCCATCACGAAGATCGAGACCCAGTACTTC. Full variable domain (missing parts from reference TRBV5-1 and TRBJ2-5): KAGVTQTPRYLIKTRGQQVTLSCSPISGHRSVSWYQQTPGQGLQFLFEYFSETQRNKGNFPGRFSGRQFSNSRSEMNVSTLELGDSALYLCASSPITKIETQYFGPGTRLLVL.

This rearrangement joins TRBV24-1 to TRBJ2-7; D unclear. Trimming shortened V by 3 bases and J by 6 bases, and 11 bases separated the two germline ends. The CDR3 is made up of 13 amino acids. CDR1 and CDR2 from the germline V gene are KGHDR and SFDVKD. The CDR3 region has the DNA TGTGCCACCAGTGATCCTGTCATTTCCGAGCAGTACTTC. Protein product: CATSDPVISEQYF.

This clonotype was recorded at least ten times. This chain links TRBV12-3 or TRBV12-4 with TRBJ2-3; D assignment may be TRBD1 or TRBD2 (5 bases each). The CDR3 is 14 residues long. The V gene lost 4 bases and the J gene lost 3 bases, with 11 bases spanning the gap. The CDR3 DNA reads TGTGCCAGCAGTTGGGGGTCAAATACAGATACGCAGTATTTT. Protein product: CASSWGSNTDTQYF.

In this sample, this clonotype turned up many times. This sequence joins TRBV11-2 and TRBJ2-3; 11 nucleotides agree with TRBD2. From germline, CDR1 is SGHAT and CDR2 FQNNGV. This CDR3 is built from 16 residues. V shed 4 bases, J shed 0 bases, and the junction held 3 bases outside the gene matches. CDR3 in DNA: TGTGCCAGCAGCTCGGGACTAGCGGCTAGCACAGATACGCAGTATTTT. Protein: CASSSGLAASTDTQYF.

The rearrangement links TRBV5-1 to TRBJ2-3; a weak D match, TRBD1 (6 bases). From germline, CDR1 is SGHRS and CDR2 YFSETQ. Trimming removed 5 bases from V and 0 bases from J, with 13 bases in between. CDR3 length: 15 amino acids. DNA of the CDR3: TGCGCCAGCAGTTGGGGGCCGGGGAGCACAGATACGCAGTATTTT. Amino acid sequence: CASSWGPGSTDTQYF.

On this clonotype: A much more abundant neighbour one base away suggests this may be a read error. The DNA for the CDR3 is TGTGCCGGTACAGACACAGAGGGTAATGAGCAGTTCTTC. Its protein is CAGTDTEGNEQFF. The genes are TRBV2 and TRBJ2-1; D is possibly TRBD2 (5 bases). V was trimmed by 11 bases and J by 7 bases, leaving 18 bases between them. Per the germline V gene, CDR1 is SNHLY and CDR2 is FYNNEI. This CDR3 comprises 13 residues.

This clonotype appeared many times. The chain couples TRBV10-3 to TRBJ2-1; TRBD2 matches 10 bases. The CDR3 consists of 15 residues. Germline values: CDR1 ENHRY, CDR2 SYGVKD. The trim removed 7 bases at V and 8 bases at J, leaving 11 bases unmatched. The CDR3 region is CAIKGLAGDAYEQFF. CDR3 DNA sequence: TGTGCCATCAAGGGCCTAGCGGGAGACGCATATGAGCAGTTCTTC.

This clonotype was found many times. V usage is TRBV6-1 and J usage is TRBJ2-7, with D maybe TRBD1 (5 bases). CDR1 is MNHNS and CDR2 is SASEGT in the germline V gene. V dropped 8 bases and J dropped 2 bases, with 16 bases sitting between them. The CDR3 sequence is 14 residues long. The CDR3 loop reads CASSPQVATYEQYF. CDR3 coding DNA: TGTGCCAGCTCCCCACAGGTGGCAACCTACGAGCAGTACTTC.

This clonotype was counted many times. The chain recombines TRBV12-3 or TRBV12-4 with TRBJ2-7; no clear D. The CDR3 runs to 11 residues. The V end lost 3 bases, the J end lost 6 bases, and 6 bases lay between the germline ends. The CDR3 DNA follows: TGTGCCAGCAGTTTTCTAGGCGAGCAGTACTTC. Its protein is CASSFLGEQYF.